The 9 T cell receptor beta chains given below trace back to one sample, sequenced in a study of radiation and T cells in renal cell carcinoma. Sequencing used immunoSEQ multiplex PCR; TCRdb keeps in-frame clones, though not all of them. This table holds tens of thousands of clones, less than 85% found once. Time point here: blood 4 weeks post-SBRT, at nephrectomy. Treatment specified: 15 Gy SBRT to primary tumor, nephrectomy 4 weeks later. The sample consisted of blood, taken from a patient whose treatment included radiotherapy and nephrectomy. These receptors were collected from a woman between 55 and 75 years old with renal cell carcinoma.

The chain has TRBV5-6 and TRBJ2-6; 8 bases are a match to TRBD1. The germline CDR1 and CDR2 sequences are SGHDT and YYEEEE. The CDR3 consists of 18 residues. Trimming at V came to 5 bases and at J to 0 bases, leaving 10 bases not matched to a gene. The CDR3 reads CASRHDRGQSSGANVLTF. CDR3 in DNA: TGTGCCAGCAGGCACGACAGGGGTCAGAGCTCTGGGGCCAACGTCCTGACTTTC.

This chain connects TRBV7-9 to TRBJ1-2; 7 nucleotides align to TRBD1. CDR1 SEHNR and CDR2 FQNEAQ come from the germline V gene (reference sequence). The CDR3 is 13 residues long. V gave up 5 bases and J gave up 4 bases; unmatched junction bases: 4. In DNA, the CDR3 is TGTGCCAGCAGCGGGACAGAGCGCTATGGCTACACCTTC. It encodes CASSGTERYGYTF.

This sequence joins TRBV28 and TRBJ2-3; D is perhaps TRBD2 (5 bases). This CDR3 has 14 residues. The V end lost 5 bases, the J end lost 0 bases, and 9 bases lay between the germline ends. Germline assignment: CDR1 MDHEN and CDR2 SYDVKM. The DNA for the CDR3 is TGTGCCAGCAGTCTACAGCGGAGCACAGATACGCAGTATTTT. As protein: CASSLQRSTDTQYF.

This chain uses TRBV5-1 with TRBJ2-7; D might be TRBD1 (5 bases). Germline CDR1 SGHRS, CDR2 YFSETQ. The V end lost 4 bases, the J end lost 2 bases, and 10 bases lay between the germline ends. CDR3 length equals 13 residues. The DNA of the CDR3 is TGCGCCAGCAGCGCCGGACAAGCCTACGAGCAGTACTTC. This gives the protein CASSAGQAYEQYF.

As DNA, the CDR3 is TGTGCCGCCCAGCAGGCCAACACTGAAGCTTTCTTT. Its translation is CAAQQANTEAFF. The chain uses TRBV28 and TRBJ1-1; the D is unclear. This CDR3 spans 12 amino acids. The V end was cut by 11 bases, the J end by 2 bases, with 12 bases between. Germline V CDR1 and CDR2: MDHEN, SYDVKM.

The chain joins TRBV2 to TRBJ2-7, with 8 bases fitting TRBD2. The germline CDR1 and CDR2 sequences are SNHLY and FYNNEI. The V and J ends lost 11 bases and 6 bases, in that order; junction bases with no gene match: 12. The CDR3 contains 13 residues. CDR3 sequence: CAWGGGRGSEQYF. CDR3 nucleotides: TGTGCCTGGGGCGGGGGGCGCGGGTCCGAGCAGTACTTC. Full variable domain (remainder filled in from reference TRBV2 and TRBJ2-7): EPEVTQTPSHQVTQMGQEVILRCVPISNHLYFYWYRQILGQKVEFLVSFYNNEISEKSEIFDDQFSVERPDGSNFTLKIRSTKLEDSAMYFCAWGGGRGSEQYFGPGTRLTVT.

This clone was detected once. The genes are TRBV7-3 and TRBJ1-3; 7 bases agree with TRBD1. Germline V gene data show CDR1 as SGHTA and CDR2 as FQGTGA. V gave up 3 bases and J gave up 2 bases; unmatched junction bases: 1. This CDR3 spans 14 amino acids. The CDR3 loop reads CASSLGQTGNTIYF. The CDR3 DNA is TGTGCCAGCAGCTTGGGACAGACTGGAAACACCATATATTTT.

This chain joins TRBV9 and TRBJ2-5; tentatively, D is TRBD1 (5 bases). The better agreement between TRBJ2-7 and the DNA end casts doubt on the J call. This CDR3 region has 15 residues. Germline CDR1 is SGDLS and CDR2 is YYNGEE. CDR3 sequence (DNA): TGTGCCAGCAGCCCCCAGGACAAGCCCTCCTACGAGCAGTACTTC. It encodes CASSPQDKPSYEQYF.

This clone showed up just a few times. The J gene is TRBJ1-5, the V gene TRBV6-4; D unresolved. The CDR3 sequence is 14 residues long. V lost 3 bases to trimming and J lost 4 bases, with 10 bases between them. Looked up from germline, CDR1 is MRHNA and CDR2 is SNTAGT. The CDR3 loop reads CASSDSYSNQPQHF. The CDR3 region has the DNA TGTGCCAGCAGTGATTCGTACAGTAATCAGCCCCAGCATTTT.